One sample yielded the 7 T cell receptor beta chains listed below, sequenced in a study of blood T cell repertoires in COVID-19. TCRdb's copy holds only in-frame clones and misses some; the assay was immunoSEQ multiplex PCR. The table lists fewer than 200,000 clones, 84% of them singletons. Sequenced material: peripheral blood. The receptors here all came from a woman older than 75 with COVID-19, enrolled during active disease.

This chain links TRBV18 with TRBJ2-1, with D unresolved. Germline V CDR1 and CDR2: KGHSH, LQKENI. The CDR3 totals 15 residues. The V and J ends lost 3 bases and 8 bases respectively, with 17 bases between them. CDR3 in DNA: TGTGCCAGCTCACCTCTAAGACCGAGGTTCCATGAGCAGTTCTTC. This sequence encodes CASSPLRPRFHEQFF.

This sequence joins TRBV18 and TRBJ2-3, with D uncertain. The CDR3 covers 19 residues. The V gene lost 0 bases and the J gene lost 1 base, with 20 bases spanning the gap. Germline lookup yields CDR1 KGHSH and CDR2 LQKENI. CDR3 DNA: TGTGCCAGCTCACCACCAGGAGCCCTGGTTCGTAGTGGCACAGATACGCAGTATTTT. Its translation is CASSPPGALVRSGTDTQYF. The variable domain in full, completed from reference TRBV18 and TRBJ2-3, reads NAGVMQNPRHLVRRRGQEARLRCSPMKGHSHVYWYRQLPEEGLKFMVYLQKENIIDESGMPKERFSAEFPKEGPSILRIQQVVRGDSAAYFCASSPPGALVRSGTDTQYFGPGTRLTVL.

CDR3 protein: CASSQDGQGMSYGYTF. In nucleotides, the CDR3 is TGCGCCAGCAGCCAAGACGGACAGGGGATGAGCTATGGCTACACCTTC. V usage is TRBV4-1 and J usage is TRBJ1-2; 9 nucleotides line up with TRBD1. V lost 0 bases, J lost 4 bases, and 6 bases stayed unmatched. CDR3 length: 16 amino acids. From germline, CDR1 is MGHRA and CDR2 YSYEKL.

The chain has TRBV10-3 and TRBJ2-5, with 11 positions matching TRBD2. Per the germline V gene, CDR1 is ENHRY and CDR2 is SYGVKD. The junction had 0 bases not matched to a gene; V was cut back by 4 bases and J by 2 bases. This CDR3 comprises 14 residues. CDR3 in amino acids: CAISVAGGQETQYF. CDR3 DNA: TGTGCCATCAGTGTAGCGGGAGGGCAAGAGACCCAGTACTTC.

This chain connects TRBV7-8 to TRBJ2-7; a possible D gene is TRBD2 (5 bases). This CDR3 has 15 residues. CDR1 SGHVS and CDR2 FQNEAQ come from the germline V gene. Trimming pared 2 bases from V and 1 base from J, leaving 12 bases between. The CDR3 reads CASSLRESFSYEQYF. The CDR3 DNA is TGTGCCAGCAGCTTAAGGGAGTCGTTTTCCTACGAGCAGTACTTC. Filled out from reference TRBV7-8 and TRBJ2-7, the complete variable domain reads GAGVSQSPRYKVAKRGQDVALRCDPISGHVSLFWYQQALGQGPEFLTYFQNEAQLDKSGLPSDRFFAERPEGSVSTLKIQRTQQEDSAVYLCASSLRESFSYEQYFGPGTRLTVT.

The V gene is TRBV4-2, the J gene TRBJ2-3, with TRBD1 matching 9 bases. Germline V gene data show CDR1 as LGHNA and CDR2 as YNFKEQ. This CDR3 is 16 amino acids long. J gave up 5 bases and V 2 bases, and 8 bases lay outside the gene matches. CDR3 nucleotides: TGTGCCAGCAGCCAATCTTTGGGGACAGGGAGAGATACGCAGTATTTT. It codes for CASSQSLGTGRDTQYF.

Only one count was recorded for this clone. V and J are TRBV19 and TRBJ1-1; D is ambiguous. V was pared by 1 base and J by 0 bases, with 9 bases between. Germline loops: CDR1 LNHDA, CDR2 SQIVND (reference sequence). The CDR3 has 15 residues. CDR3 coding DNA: TGTGCCAGTAGTATAGGGGGAGCCCTGAACACTGAAGCTTTCTTT. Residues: CASSIGGALNTEAFF.